Presented here are 21 T cell receptor beta chains from one specimen sequenced in a study of beta chain features in type 1 diabetes. What was sequenced were expressed TCRB transcripts, since all of the isolated RNA had been reverse transcribed. Generated by immunoSEQ multiplex PCR, the TCRdb table keeps only in-frame clones and is missing some. This table has roughly 500,000 clones, roughly 30% appearing once. Sequenced input: naive CD4+ T cells from blood. All receptors derive from a man in his late teens or twenties in good health.

This sequence joins TRBV5-4 and TRBJ2-5; 7 bases align to TRBD1. CDR1 and CDR2 from the germline V gene are SGHNT and YYREEE (reference sequence). This CDR3 is built from 14 residues. V lost 4 bases to trimming and J lost 3 bases; unmatched junction nucleotides: 6. CDR3 coding DNA: TGTGCCAGCAGCCCCCCACAGGGGAAAGAGACCCAGTACTTC. Its translation is CASSPPQGKETQYF. The full variable domain, its missing parts supplied by reference TRBV5-4 and TRBJ2-5, is ETGVTQSPTHLIKTRGQQVTLRCSSQSGHNTVSWYQQALGQGPQFIFQYYREEENGRGNFPPRFSGLQFPNYSSELNVNALELDDSALYLCASSPPQGKETQYFGPGTRLLVL.

The chain combines TRBV6-1 with TRBJ2-7; 8 bases align to TRBD2. Germline values: CDR1 MNHNS, CDR2 SASEGT. The J segment lost 4 bases and the V segment lost 2 bases, leaving 4 bases of the junction unmatched. The CDR3 runs to 14 residues. CDR3 amino acids: CASSESGSLYEQYF. CDR3 DNA sequence: TGTGCCAGCAGTGAAAGCGGGAGTTTGTACGAGCAGTACTTC.

This clone has only a few counts. The chain carries TRBV5-4 and TRBJ2-7; 7 nucleotides align to TRBD1. V lost 4 bases and J lost 2; bases outside the gene matches: 3. Looked up from germline, CDR1 is SGHNT and CDR2 is YYREEE (reference sequence). The CDR3 extends over 13 amino acids. This CDR3 is CASSTGTAYEQYF. The CDR3 region has the DNA TGTGCCAGCAGCACGGGGACAGCCTACGAGCAGTACTTC.

The rearrangement uses TRBV30 and TRBJ1-1; D ambiguous. Between the trimmed V and J ends, which lost 0 bases and 0 bases, there was a span of 8 bases. This CDR3 has 14 amino acids. Germline-derived CDR1 and CDR2 are GTSNPN and SVGIG (reference sequence). The CDR3 loop reads CAWSVGGLNTEAFF. As DNA, the CDR3 is TGTGCCTGGAGTGTAGGAGGGTTGAACACTGAAGCTTTCTTT.

The chain employs TRBV2 and TRBJ2-7; TRBD1 matches 7 bases. Germline-derived CDR1 and CDR2 are SNHLY and FYNNEI. With V trimmed by 7 bases and J by 2 bases, 2 bases remained unmatched. The CDR3 runs to 12 residues. DNA of the CDR3: TGTGCCAGCAACGACAGGGCCTACGAGCAGTACTTC. Its protein is CASNDRAYEQYF.

V and J are TRBV7-2 and TRBJ1-1; TRBD1 might be the D (6 bases). The CDR3 sequence is 13 residues long. Germline V gene lookup returns CDR1 SGHTA and CDR2 FQGNSA. The germline V and J ends were trimmed by 5 bases and 3 bases, with 10 bases remaining between them. The DNA for the CDR3 is TGTGCCAGCAGCGCGACAGGCTACACTGAAGCTTTCTTT. It yields the protein CASSATGYTEAFF. The full variable domain, rest sourced from reference TRBV7-2 and TRBJ1-1, is GAGVSQSPSNKVTEKGKDVELRCDPISGHTALYWYRQSLGQGLEFLIYFQGNSAPDKSGLPSDRFSAERTGGSVSTLTIQRTQQEDSAVYLCASSATGYTEAFFGQGTRLTVV.

The sample holds a few counts of this clone. The gene calls are TRBV6-1 and TRBJ2-5, with D possibly being TRBD1 (6 bases). Germline assignment: CDR1 MNHNS and CDR2 SASEGT. Trimming shortened V by 2 bases and J by 5 bases, and 9 bases separated the two germline ends. CDR3 size: 13 residues. The DNA for the CDR3 is TGTGCCAGCAGTGAACAGGGGAGCGAGACCCAGTACTTC. Its protein is CASSEQGSETQYF.

This sequence joins TRBV28 and TRBJ2-7; D possibly matches TRBD1 or TRBD2 (5 bases each). The CDR3 is made up of 15 amino acids. Germline V gives CDR1 MDHEN, CDR2 SYDVKM. Trimming removed 5 bases at V and 2 bases at J, with 16 bases between. In nucleotides, the CDR3 is TGTGCCAGCAGTCCCTCTCTTGGGGGACCCTACGAGCAGTACTTC. As protein: CASSPSLGGPYEQYF.

V gene TRBV10-3 combines with J gene TRBJ2-6; D might be TRBD1 (5 bases). Germline-derived CDR1 and CDR2 are ENHRY and SYGVKD. V shed 5 bases and J shed 9 bases, with 23 bases lying between them. The CDR3 totals 17 residues. CDR3 sequence: CAISTSGPSGMGNVLTF. The CDR3 nucleotides read TGTGCCATCAGTACCTCAGGGCCCTCCGGTATGGGCAACGTCCTGACTTTC.

The sample holds a few counts of this clone. This sequence joins TRBV29-1 and TRBJ2-3; TRBD2 agrees at 10 bases. From germline, CDR1 is SQVTM and CDR2 ANQGSEA. The V segment lost 6 bases and the J segment 4 bases; nucleotides outside the gene matches: 13. The CDR3 loop spans 16 amino acids. The CDR3 region is CSVGGLAAAGPDTQYF. The CDR3 bases are TGCAGCGTGGGCGGACTAGCGGCAGCCGGGCCAGATACGCAGTATTTT.

This clone appeared a single time. The chain uses TRBV9 and TRBJ2-3; D remains ambiguous. Trimming cost V 3 bases and J 11 bases, with 7 bases left between them. There are 10 residues in the CDR3. Germline V gives CDR1 SGDLS, CDR2 YYNGEE. CDR3 in amino acids: CASSDKRQYF. CDR3 bases: TGTGCCAGCAGCGACAAAAGGCAGTATTTT.

The rearrangement uses TRBV9 and TRBJ1-5; 7 bases map to TRBD1. The CDR3 is 17 residues long. V lost 4 bases to trimming and J lost 8 bases; unmatched junction nucleotides: 18. Per germline, CDR1 SGDLS and CDR2 YYNGEE. CDR3: CASSRGVDRAYPEPQHF. The DNA of the CDR3 is TGTGCCAGCAGCCGAGGGGTTGACAGGGCGTACCCGGAGCCCCAGCATTTT.

This chain uses TRBV11-2 with TRBJ2-3; D remains ambiguous. V gave up 5 bases and J gave up 2 bases, with 14 bases separating them. Per the germline V gene, CDR1 is SGHAT and CDR2 is FQNNGV. The length of the CDR3 is 15 residues. The CDR3 here is CASSHGTTPTDTQYF. As DNA, the CDR3 is TGTGCCAGCAGCCACGGCACCACTCCCACAGATACGCAGTATTTT.

The table lists this clone with a few counts. V gene TRBV30 combines with J gene TRBJ2-1, with a possible D match to TRBD2 (5 bases). CDR1 is GTSNPN, CDR2 SVGIG, per germline (reference sequence). Trimming cost V 1 base and J 15 bases, with 13 bases left between them. The CDR3 extends over 11 amino acids. This CDR3 reads CAWSENRGRFF. CDR3 sequence (DNA): TGTGCCTGGAGTGAGAACCGGGGTAGGTTCTTC.

This clone was seen a few times. The CDR3 nucleotides read TGTGCCACCCGGACTAGCGGAGTTTACGAGCAGTACTTC. Residues: CATRTSGVYEQYF. V is TRBV10-3 and J is TRBJ2-7; TRBD2 matches at 10 bases. The CDR3 totals 13 residues. The V gene end was trimmed by 10 bases and the J gene end by 4 bases; junction bases not matched to a gene: 7. Germline V gives CDR1 ENHRY, CDR2 SYGVKD.

This rearrangement joins TRBV10-3 to TRBJ2-3; 9 nucleotides align to TRBD1. Looked up from germline, CDR1 is ENHRY and CDR2 is SYGVKD. The CDR3 consists of 16 residues. With 5 bases clipped from V and 0 bases from J, the junction kept 6 bases outside the gene matches. The CDR3 sequence: CAISTGTGFSTDTQYF. DNA for the CDR3: TGTGCCATCAGTACCGGGACAGGGTTTAGCACAGATACGCAGTATTTT.

The V call is TRBV29-1, the J call TRBJ2-2; D gene unclear. Between the trimmed V and J ends, which lost 4 bases and 0 bases, there was a span of 12 bases. The CDR3 spans 15 residues. CDR1 is SQVTM, CDR2 ANQGSEA, per germline. CDR3 nucleotides: TGCAGCGTTGGGGGATTCCCCTCGAACACCGGGGAGCTGTTTTTT. This translates into CSVGGFPSNTGELFF.

This chain links TRBV13 with TRBJ2-1; 14 positions match TRBD2. The V segment lost 5 bases and the J segment 9 bases; nucleotides outside the gene matches: 9. This CDR3 comprises 16 residues. Germline V lookup: CDR1 PRHDT, CDR2 FYEKMQ (reference sequence). This CDR3 reads CASSPLGTSGSGEQFF. The CDR3 DNA reads TGTGCCAGCAGCCCACTCGGGACTAGCGGGAGTGGTGAGCAGTTCTTC.

The rearrangement joins TRBV9 to TRBJ1-2; D gene ambiguous. There are 13 residues in the CDR3. The germline V gene encodes CDR1 SGDLS and CDR2 YYNGEE. Between the trimmed V and J ends, which lost 0 bases and 1 base, there was a span of 4 bases. CDR3 region: CASSVDHNYGYTF. As DNA, the CDR3 is TGTGCCAGCAGCGTAGATCATAACTATGGCTACACCTTC.

The V gene is TRBV7-2, the J gene TRBJ2-5, with D tentatively TRBD1 or TRBD2 (6 bases each). The CDR3 spans 12 residues. V was trimmed by 5 bases and J by 5 bases, leaving 9 bases between them. Germline V lookup: CDR1 SGHTA, CDR2 FQGNSA. CDR3 coding DNA: TGTGCCAGCAGCCGGAGGGGGGAGACCCAGTACTTC. It specifies CASSRRGETQYF.

This clone was seen more than once but under ten times. The rearrangement links TRBV30 to TRBJ2-2; tentative D call: TRBD1 (6 bases). CDR1 is GTSNPN, CDR2 SVGIG, per germline (reference sequence). The CDR3 length is 15 residues. Trimming removed 3 bases from V and 2 bases from J, with 13 bases in between. The CDR3 DNA follows: TGTGCCTGGAGCCCGAACAGGGCCAACACCGGGGAGCTGTTTTTT. This translates into CAWSPNRANTGELFF.